The clone carrying this T cell receptor beta chain was counted only a few times. Its antigen is currently unknown. Each TCR cDNA molecule carried a unique molecular identifier. TCRdb reprocessed the 5' RACE reads with MiXCR, giving one entry per CDR3 protein. The sample consists of around 10,000 distinct CDR3 sequences, roughly 6% of them appearing once. Germline V CDR1 and CDR2: SGHKS, YYEKEE (reference sequence). The CDR3 is made up of 15 amino acids. Deletions cut 0 bases from V and 2 bases from J, with 12 bases between. These data come from a study of spatial heterogeneity in lung cancer. The time point is: sample taken at primary tumor resection. Samples were donated by 72 untreated early-stage non-small cell lung cancer patients. Without sorting, whole RNA was sequenced from tumor, nontumor lung or frozen PBMC. Whole-study findings and limits: Expanded alpha and beta TCR counts within tumors tracked tumor mutation counts. Estimation of coverage gave values of about 7% for alpha and about 14% for beta chains in tumor T cells.

The sample was lung tumor tissue, taken at surgery. The chain couples TRBV5-5 to TRBJ2-7, with a tentative D call TRBD1 (5 bases). The receptor comes from a male donor with early-stage non-small cell lung cancer. The CDR3: CASSLVGAGTYEQYF. The CDR3 bases are TGTGCCAGCAGCTTGGTAGGGGCAGGGACCTACGAGCAGTACTTC.